The T cell receptor beta chain described here comes from a study of T cell changes during pregnancy in multiple sclerosis. This table comes from immunoSEQ multiplex PCR, and its TCRdb copy is limited to in-frame clones, with some not included. The sample contains about 42,000 clones, under 90% of which appear only once. This sequence was found in a female donor with multiple sclerosis, enrolled in a pregnancy study. The sequenced sample was CD4+ T cells from peripheral blood mononuclear cells, obtained before pregnancy.

CDR3: CASSSEGGDYSGDYSNQPQHF. DNA of the CDR3: TGTGCCAGCAGCTCAGAAGGTGGGGATTATTCGGGAGATTATAGCAATCAGCCCCAGCATTTT. The chain uses TRBV7-4 and TRBJ1-5, with unresolved D. Trimming removed 4 bases at V and 0 bases at J, with 28 bases between. Germline CDR1 and CDR2: SGHVT and SQSDAQ. There are 21 residues in the CDR3.